Listed here is a single T cell receptor beta chain. This clone was counted a single time. What this receptor recognizes is not known. Base qualities were left out, and no much larger clone turns up one base away. Participants in the prospective study were aged roughly 18 to 90 years, lived in about two dozen United States geographic areas, and enrolled through a virtual design. In the prospective study, participants were assigned to cohorts based on the clinical history participants reported in a screening survey and a study questionnaire. Mobile phlebotomists in the prospective study collected whole blood, serum and a nasopharyngeal or oropharyngeal swab from every participant. Prospective study participants could optionally give additional blood draws and questionnaires over a roughly two-month period. Before DNA extraction, blood samples from the prospective study were shipped at room temperature or frozen.

TCRbeta CDR3 regions were amplified from genomic DNA by means of the immunoSEQ Assay, a bias-controlled multiplex PCR. The paper's processing steps were these. Within the assay, amplification of reference gene primers was used to estimate how many nucleated cells each sample contained. To quantify the absolute abundance of each unique TCRbeta CDR3 rearrangement, sequence reads were collapsed and filtered. For each sample, productive Simpson clonality was calculated as the square root of Simpson's diversity index across productive rearrangements. Sourced from immuneACCESS, this table was stored by TCRdb with only in-frame sequences that have V and J called. A share of the clones is absent; for the studies checked, an unresolved V gene accounts for under half, and the remainder has no known explanation. That table furnishes V, J and clone size, whereas the DNA furnished D and trimming. Counted in this sample were 150,000 or so clones; less than 90% of them appeared once. Roughly 1.2% of the sample comes from the top ten.

These data originate in a study of blood T cell repertoires in COVID-19 (dated by TCRdb to 2020 to 2022). Context from the whole study: The collaborator samples originated in the United States, Italy and Spain and spanned the acute and convalescent phases of COVID-19. The prospective study material was composed of cDNA or gDNA derived from T cells, B-cell-depleted T cells, or PBMCs. Deeply sampled blood TCRbeta repertoires from subjects exposed to, actively infected with, or recovered from COVID-19 were included in the dataset. A freely available public database, intended as a resource for researchers studying the immune response to SARS-CoV-2, is where the repertoires were released. Samples were obtained from the ongoing ImmuneRACE study (first 160 participants) and from 1,254 subjects provided by 6 global collaborators. A de-identified subject ID, COVID-19 status, age in years and sex were almost always included in the sample metadata. Where HLA class I and class II types were available, the types were taken from metadata supplied by the sample provider, not from assay-based typing. The investigation overall reported the following: The quantity of clinical and demographic metadata differed by source and by participant and was supplied without curation.

V is clipped by 1 base and J by 4 bases, and the sequence between their germline boundaries is 22 bases long. Taken from cysteine to phenylalanine, the CDR3 has 18 residues. Just CDR3 DNA is preserved here, 54 bases in frame from base 1. The germline V gene provides CDR1 LGHNT and CDR2 FRNRAP. Recombination joined TRBV12-5 with TRBJ2-5; matching of 6 bases hints at TRBD2 as the D gene. Sequencing was carried out using PBMCs or T cells enriched from blood (not recorded which). The source is a human donor with acute COVID-19. The donor label of this sample is uncertain. The DNA sequence is TGTGCTAGTGGTTTGGAGGAGGGTTGGGGGAGACCCCCAGAGACCCAGTACTTC. This sequence encodes CASGLEEGWGRPPETQYF.